This T cell receptor beta chain was found in a study of blood T cell repertoires in COVID-19. In the study overall: Sites across the United States, Italy and Spain contributed samples from acute and convalescent COVID-19. T cells, B-cell-depleted T cells, or PBMCs supplied cDNA or gDNA.

Germline V gene lookup returns CDR1 KGHSH and CDR2 LQKENI. V lost 8 bases to trimming and J lost 0 bases, with 18 bases between them. The CDR3 is 16 residues long. Source study methods: Amplifying reference gene primers gave estimates of nucleated cell counts. The assay was immunoSEQ multiplex PCR, and TCRdb's table has in-frame clones only and misses some. The V and J calls and clone size come from that table; D and trimming were worked out from the DNA. The sample consists of around 310,000 clones, around 90% of them appearing once. While infection was still active, Seattle patients were enrolled and then followed longitudinally.

This sequence was found in a woman in her twenties or thirties with COVID-19, enrolled during active disease. The sample was peripheral blood. The chain carries TRBV18 and TRBJ2-3, with a possible D match to TRBD2 (5 bases). The CDR3, as DNA: TGTGCCAGCCGCCGATTTGCGGGTGCTAGCACAGATACGCAGTATTTT. This codes for CASRRFAGASTDTQYF.